This entry concerns a single T cell receptor beta chain. The antigen remains unidentified. The germline V gene has CDR1 KGHSH and CDR2 LQKENI. V lost 3 bases to trimming and J lost 1 base; unmatched junction nucleotides: 3. This CDR3 is built from 15 residues. The source of the sample is a study of T cell responses to AZD1222 COVID-19 vaccine. Study-wide results and caveats: When two AZD1222 doses had been given, Spike-specific TCR breadth and depth rose. There were mostly white British donors and more females than males, and clonal diversity was possibly underestimated. Nearly half of the spike-specific TCRs reportedly recognize variant regions that carry no mutations. Among those given AZD1222, only 5 to 7 were seropositive at baseline.

Data came from immunoSEQ multiplex PCR; TCRdb stores just in-frame clones and leaves some out. The profile shows 70,000 to 90,000 clones, around 86% of them singletons. This sample comprised peripheral blood, obtained on day 0 of AZD1222 vaccination. The rearrangement links TRBV18 to TRBJ1-5; 7 bases fit TRBD1. The clonotype was recovered from an adult in good health. CDR3 amino acids: CASSPTTGSNQPQHF. The CDR3 bases are TGTGCCAGCTCACCGACGACAGGGAGCAATCAGCCCCAGCATTTT.